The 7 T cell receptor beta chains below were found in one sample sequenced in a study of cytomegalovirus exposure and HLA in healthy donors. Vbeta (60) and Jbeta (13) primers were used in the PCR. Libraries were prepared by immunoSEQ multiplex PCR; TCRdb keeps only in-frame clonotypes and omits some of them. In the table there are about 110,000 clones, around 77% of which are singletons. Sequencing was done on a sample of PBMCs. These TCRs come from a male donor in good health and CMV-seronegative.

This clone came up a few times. DNA for the CDR3: TGTGCCATCGCCAGCGGCACGACCTACGAGCAGTACTTC. It encodes CAIASGTTYEQYF. The genes are TRBV10-3 and TRBJ2-7; TRBD2 is a possible D gene (5 bases). Trimming shortened V by 8 bases and J by 2 bases, and 13 bases separated the two germline ends. The CDR3 has 13 amino acids. Looked up from germline, CDR1 is ENHRY and CDR2 is SYGVKD.

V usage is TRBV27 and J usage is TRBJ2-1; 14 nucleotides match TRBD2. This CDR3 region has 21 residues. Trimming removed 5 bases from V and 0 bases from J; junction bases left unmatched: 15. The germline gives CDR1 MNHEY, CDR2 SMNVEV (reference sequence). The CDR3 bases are TGTGCCAGCAGTAAGGAGGTGGGGAGACTAGCGGGAGGGTCCTCCTACAATGAGCAGTTCTTC. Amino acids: CASSKEVGRLAGGSSYNEQFF.

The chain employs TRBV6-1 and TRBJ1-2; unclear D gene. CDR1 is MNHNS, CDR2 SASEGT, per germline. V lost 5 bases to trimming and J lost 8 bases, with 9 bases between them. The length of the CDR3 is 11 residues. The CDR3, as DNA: TGTGCCAGCAGTAGGAGCCTCGGCTACACCTTC. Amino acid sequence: CASSRSLGYTF.

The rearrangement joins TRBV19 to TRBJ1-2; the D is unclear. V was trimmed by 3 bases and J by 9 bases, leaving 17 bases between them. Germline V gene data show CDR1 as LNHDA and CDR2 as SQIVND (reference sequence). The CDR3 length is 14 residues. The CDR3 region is CASSMVTVDWSYTF. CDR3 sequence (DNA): TGTGCCAGTAGTATGGTGACCGTCGACTGGAGCTACACCTTC.

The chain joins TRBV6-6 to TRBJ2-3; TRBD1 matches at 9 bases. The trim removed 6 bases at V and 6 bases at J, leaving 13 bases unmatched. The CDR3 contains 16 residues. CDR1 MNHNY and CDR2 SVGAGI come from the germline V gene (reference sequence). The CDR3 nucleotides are TGTGCCAGCAGGGCCTCGGGACAGGGTCCCCTGGATACGCAGTATTTT. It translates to CASRASGQGPLDTQYF.

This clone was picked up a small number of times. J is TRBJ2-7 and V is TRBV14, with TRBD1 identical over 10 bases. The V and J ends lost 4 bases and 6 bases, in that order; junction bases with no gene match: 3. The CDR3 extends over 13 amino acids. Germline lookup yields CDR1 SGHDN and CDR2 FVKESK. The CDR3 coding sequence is TGTGCCAGCAGCCCGACAGGGGGCCTCGAGCAGTACTTC. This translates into CASSPTGGLEQYF.

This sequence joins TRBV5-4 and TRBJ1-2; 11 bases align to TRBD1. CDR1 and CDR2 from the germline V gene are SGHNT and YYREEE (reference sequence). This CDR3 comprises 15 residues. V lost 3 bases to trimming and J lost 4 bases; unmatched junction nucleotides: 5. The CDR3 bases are TGTGCCAGCAGCTGGACAGGGGGCGCCGGCTATGGCTACACCTTC. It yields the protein CASSWTGGAGYGYTF.